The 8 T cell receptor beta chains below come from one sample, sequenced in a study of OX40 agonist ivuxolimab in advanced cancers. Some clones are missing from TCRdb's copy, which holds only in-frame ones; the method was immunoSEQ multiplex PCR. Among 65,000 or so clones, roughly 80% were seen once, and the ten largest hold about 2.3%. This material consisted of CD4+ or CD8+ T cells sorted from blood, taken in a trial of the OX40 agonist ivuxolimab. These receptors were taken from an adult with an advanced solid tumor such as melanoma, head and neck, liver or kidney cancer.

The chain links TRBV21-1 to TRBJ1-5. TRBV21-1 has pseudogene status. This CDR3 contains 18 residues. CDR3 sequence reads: CASSKEEGTDYSNQPQHF. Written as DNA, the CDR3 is TGTGCCAGCAGCAAAGAAGAGGGGACGGATTATAGCAATCAGCCCCAGCATTTT.

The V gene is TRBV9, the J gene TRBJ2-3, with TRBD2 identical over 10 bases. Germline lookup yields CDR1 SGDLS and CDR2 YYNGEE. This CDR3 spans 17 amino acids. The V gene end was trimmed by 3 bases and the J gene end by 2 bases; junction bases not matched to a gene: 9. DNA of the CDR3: TGTGCCAGCAGCGCCCTAGCGGGAGATCTCCCCACAGATACGCAGTATTTT. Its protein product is CASSALAGDLPTDTQYF. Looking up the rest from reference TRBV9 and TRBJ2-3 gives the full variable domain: DSGVTQTPKHLITATGQRVTLRCSPRSGDLSVYWYQQSLDQGLQFLIQYYNGEERAKGNILERFSAQQFPDLHSELNLSSLELGDSALYFCASSALAGDLPTDTQYFGPGTRLTVL.

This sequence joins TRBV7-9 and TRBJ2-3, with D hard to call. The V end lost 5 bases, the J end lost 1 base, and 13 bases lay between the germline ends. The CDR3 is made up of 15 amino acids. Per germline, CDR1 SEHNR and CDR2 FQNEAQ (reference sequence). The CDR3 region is CASSTTPSGTDTQYF. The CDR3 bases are TGTGCCAGCAGCACGACACCGTCAGGCACAGATACGCAGTATTTT. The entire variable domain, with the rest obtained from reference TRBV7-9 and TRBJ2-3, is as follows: DTGVSQNPRHKITKRGQNVTFRCDPISEHNRLYWYRQTLGQGPEFLTYFQNEAQLEKSRLLSDRFSAERPKGSFSTLEIQRTEQGDSAMYLCASSTTPSGTDTQYFGPGTRLTVL.

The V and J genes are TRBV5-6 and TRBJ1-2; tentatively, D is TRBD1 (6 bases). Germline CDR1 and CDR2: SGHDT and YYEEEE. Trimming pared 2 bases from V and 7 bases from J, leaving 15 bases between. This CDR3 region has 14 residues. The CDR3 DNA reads TGTGCCAGCAGCTTCCAGACAGGATCCGGTGGCTACACCTTC. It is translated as CASSFQTGSGGYTF.

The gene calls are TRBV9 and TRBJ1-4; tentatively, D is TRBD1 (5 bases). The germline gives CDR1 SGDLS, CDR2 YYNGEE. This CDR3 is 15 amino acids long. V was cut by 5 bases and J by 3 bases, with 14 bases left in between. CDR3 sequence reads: CASSLSGVANEKLFF. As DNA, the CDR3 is TGTGCCAGCAGTCTATCGGGGGTAGCTAATGAAAAACTGTTTTTT.

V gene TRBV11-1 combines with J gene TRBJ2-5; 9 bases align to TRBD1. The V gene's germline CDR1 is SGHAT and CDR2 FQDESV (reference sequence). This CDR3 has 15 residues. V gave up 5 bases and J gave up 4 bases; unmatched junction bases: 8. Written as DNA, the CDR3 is TGTGCCAGCAGCCACCCGGGACAGGGTTCAGAGACCCAGTACTTC. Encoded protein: CASSHPGQGSETQYF.

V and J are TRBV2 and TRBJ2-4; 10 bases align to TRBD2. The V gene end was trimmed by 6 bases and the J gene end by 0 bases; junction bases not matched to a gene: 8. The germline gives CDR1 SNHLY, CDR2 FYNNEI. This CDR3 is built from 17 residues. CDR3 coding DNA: TGTGCCAGCAGAGAAAGACTAGCGGGTCTAGCCAAAAACATTCAGTACTTC. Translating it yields CASRERLAGLAKNIQYF.

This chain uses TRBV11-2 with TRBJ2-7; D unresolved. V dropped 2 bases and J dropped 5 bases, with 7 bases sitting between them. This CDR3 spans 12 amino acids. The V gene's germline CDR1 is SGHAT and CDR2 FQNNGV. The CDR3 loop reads CASSLPTDEQYF. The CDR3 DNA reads TGTGCCAGCAGCTTACCCACAGACGAGCAGTACTTC.